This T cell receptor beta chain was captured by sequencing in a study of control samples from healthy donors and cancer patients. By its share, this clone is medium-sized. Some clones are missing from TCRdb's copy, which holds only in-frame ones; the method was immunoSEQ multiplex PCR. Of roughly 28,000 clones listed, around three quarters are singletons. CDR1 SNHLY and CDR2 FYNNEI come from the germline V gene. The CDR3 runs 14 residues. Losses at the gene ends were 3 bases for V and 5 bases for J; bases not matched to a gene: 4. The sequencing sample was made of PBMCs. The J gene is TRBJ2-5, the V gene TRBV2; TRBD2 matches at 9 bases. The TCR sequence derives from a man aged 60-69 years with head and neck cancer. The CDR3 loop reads CASSDSGGGETQYF. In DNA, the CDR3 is TGTGCCAGCAGTGATAGCGGGGGAGGGGAGACCCAGTACTTC.